A selection of T cell receptor beta chains follows, all from one sample in a study of blood T cell repertoires in COVID-19. Method: immunoSEQ multiplex PCR; TCRdb's copy keeps in-frame clones and lacks some. The sample carries some 98,000 clones, almost 85% recorded once. Sequencing was done on a sample of peripheral blood. The receptors shown here come from a man between 70 and 80 years old with acute or convalescent COVID-19. Both conserved end residues are part of each CDR3. A D gene is named only where the DNA matches it firmly. Clone size, where shown, is once, few, many, or a class for clones that have expanded.

abundance	v_gene	d_gene	j_gene	CDR3nt	CDR3aa
NA	TRBV5-5	TRBD1	TRBJ2-7	TGTGCCAGCAGCTTAGGGACAGGGGGCTTAGAGCAGTACTTC	CASSLGTGGLEQYF
once	TRBV5-4	TRBD2	TRBJ2-1	TGTGCCAGCAGCAGACTAGCGGGCGCTGATGAGCAGTTCTTC	CASSRLAGADEQFF
NA	TRBV27	NA	TRBJ2-5	TGTGCCAGCAGTGCAGGGGCGGGAGTCGTTGATGGGACCCAGTACTTC	CASSAGAGVVDGTQYF
NA	TRBV12-3/TRBV12-4	NA	TRBJ2-1	TGTGCCAGCAGTTTATCTAATTATGAGCAGTTCTTC	CASSLSNYEQFF
NA	TRBV10-3	TRBD1	TRBJ1-1	TGTGCCATCAGTGATCAGGGACAGCCGAACACTGAAGCTTTCTTT	CAISDQGQPNTEAFF
NA	TRBV18	NA	TRBJ2-3	TGTGCCAGCTCACCACTCAGAACCACAGATACGCAGTATTTT	CASSPLRTTDTQYF
once	TRBV19	TRBD2	TRBJ2-2	TGTGCCAGTAGCTCCATAGGACTAGCGGAGAACACCGGGGAGCTGTTTTTT	CASSSIGLAENTGELFF
NA	TRBV6-5	NA	TRBJ1-2	TGTGCCAGCAGTAAGGACTCTCACTATGGCTACACCTTC	CASSKDSHYGYTF
NA	TRBV5-5	NA	TRBJ1-5	TGTGCCAGCAGCCGTAGACAGAACAATCAGCCCCAGCATTTT	CASSRRQNNQPQHF
NA	TRBV5-1	NA	TRBJ1-1	TGCGCCAGCAGCTTGGTACCGGGGGTCGGTGAAGCTTTCTTT	CASSLVPGVGEAFF
few	TRBV7-2	NA	TRBJ2-2	TGTGCCAGCAGCTTCCGGCCGGGCGGGACCGGGGAGCTGTTTTTT	CASSFRPGGTGELFF
NA	TRBV6-5	NA	TRBJ2-1	TGTGCCATACTACAGGGTTTTGGGCTCAATGAGCAGTTCTTC	CAILQGFGLNEQFF
NA	TRBV6-2/TRBV6-3	TRBD2	TRBJ2-3	TGTGCCAGCAGGCCTAGCGGATCTAGCACAGATACGCAGTATTTT	CASRPSGSSTDTQYF
NA	TRBV30	NA	TRBJ1-1	TGTGCCTGGAGTGACAGGAACACTGAAGCTTTCTTT	CAWSDRNTEAFF
once	TRBV20-1	NA	TRBJ2-7	TGCAGTGCTAGTAAGGGAGCACCCTACGAGCAGTACTTC	CSASKGAPYEQYF
NA	TRBV19	TRBD1	TRBJ1-1	TGTGCCAGTAGGGGACTGGAGGGGGCCACTGAAGCTTTCTTT	CASRGLEGATEAFF
once	TRBV28	NA	TRBJ2-2	TGTGCCAGCAGTAGGGCTAGCGTCGTCACCGGGGAGCTGTTTTTT	CASSRASVVTGELFF
NA	TRBV9	NA	TRBJ2-4	TGTGCCAGCAGCGTAGGAGGATCTATGAACATTCAGTACTTC	CASSVGGSMNIQYF
NA	TRBV5-5	TRBD1	TRBJ2-1	TGTGCCAGCAGCCGTTCCGGGACAGCTGACAATGAGCAGTTCTTC	CASSRSGTADNEQFF
NA	TRBV28	NA	TRBJ1-2	TGTGCCAGCAGTTCACAGGGCGAAGGCTACACCTTC	CASSSQGEGYTF
NA	TRBV3-1/TRBV3-2	NA	TRBJ1-3	TGTGCCAGCAGCCAATCTGGCGGTTACTCTGGAAACACCATATATTTT	CASSQSGGYSGNTIYF
NA	TRBV18	TRBD2	TRBJ2-5	TGTGCCAGCTCACCACGAGGACTAGCGGGAGGAGAGACCCAGTACTTC	CASSPRGLAGGETQYF
NA	TRBV2	NA	TRBJ2-3	TGTGCCAGCAAAAGGGAGGCACTAGGCACAGATACGCAGTATTTT	CASKREALGTDTQYF
few	TRBV23-1	TRBD1	TRBJ1-3	TGCGCCAGCCCCCGGGACAGACCGATGGTATCCCCCTCTGGAAACACCATATATTTT	CASPRDRPMVSPSGNTIYF
NA	TRBV18	NA	TRBJ2-2	TGTGCCAGCTCACCAGGGCTAGCGAAGACCGGGGAGCTGTTTTTT	CASSPGLAKTGELFF
NA	TRBV5-4	TRBD1	TRBJ1-2	TGTGCCAGCAGCTACGCGGACAGGGTGTACTATGGCTACACCTTC	CASSYADRVYYGYTF
few	TRBV5-4	NA	TRBJ1-1	TGTGCCAGCACCCCGGTAGGAGCTGAAGCTTTCTTT	CASTPVGAEAFF
NA	TRBV6-6	TRBD1	TRBJ1-2	TGTGCCAGCAGTCGCCACTCCCAGGGGGCGCAAGACTATGGCTACACCTTC	CASSRHSQGAQDYGYTF
once	TRBV4-2	TRBD2	TRBJ2-3	TGTGCCAGCAGCCAAGGCTCACTAGCGGGGATCTCAGATACGCAGTATTTT	CASSQGSLAGISDTQYF
NA	TRBV30	TRBD2	TRBJ2-1	TGTGCCCATACGGGGGGGTGGTACAATGAGCAGTTCTTC	CAHTGGWYNEQFF
NA	TRBV7-2	TRBD1	TRBJ1-2	TGTGCCAGCAGTTCCGGGACAGGGAATGGCTACACCTTC	CASSSGTGNGYTF
NA	TRBV3-1/TRBV3-2	NA	TRBJ1-2	TGTGCCAGCAGCACAGCGGGGCCCGGCTACACCTTC	CASSTAGPGYTF
once	TRBV9	NA	TRBJ1-4	TGTGCCAGCAGCGTCAGGGATCGTGAAAAACTGTTTTTT	CASSVRDREKLFF
NA	TRBV5-1	NA	TRBJ2-5	TGCGCCAGCACAGACAGGAGCCCGGAGGAGACCCAGTACTTC	CASTDRSPEETQYF
NA	TRBV27	TRBD2	TRBJ2-7	TGTGCCAGCAGTTTCTATTTATCGACTAGCGGGAACGAGCAGTACTTC	CASSFYLSTSGNEQYF
NA	TRBV7-3	TRBD2	TRBJ2-5	TGTGCCAGCAGCTTAATGGGGACTAGTGAAGAGACCCAGTACTTC	CASSLMGTSEETQYF